This record concerns one T cell receptor beta chain sequence. Its cognate antigen is unknown. Healthy Caucasians supplied all donations. TCRdb re-derived calls from the 5' RACE reads in MiXCR, one entry per CDR3 protein. The sample lists around 960,000 distinct CDR3 sequences, over 9% occurring once. The sample is drawn from a study of identical twins. General observations from the study: Cord blood beta clonotypes that were abundant carried fewer insertions, and memory repertoires showed no such trend.

The same data also contributed to another study, on yellow fever vaccine responses in identical twins.

Sequencing was carried out using PBMCs. The sequence derives from a woman aged 18-30 years in good health.

The CDR3 loop reads CATSAKAGGPGNEQFF. The CDR3 DNA follows: TGTGCCACCAGCGCGAAAGCGGGAGGGCCGGGCAATGAGCAGTTCTTC. The chain uses TRBV15 and TRBJ2-1; 10 positions match TRBD2. The CDR3 totals 16 residues. The V and J ends lost 5 bases and 6 bases, in that order; junction bases with no gene match: 10. Germline values: CDR1 LNHNV, CDR2 YYDKDF (reference sequence).